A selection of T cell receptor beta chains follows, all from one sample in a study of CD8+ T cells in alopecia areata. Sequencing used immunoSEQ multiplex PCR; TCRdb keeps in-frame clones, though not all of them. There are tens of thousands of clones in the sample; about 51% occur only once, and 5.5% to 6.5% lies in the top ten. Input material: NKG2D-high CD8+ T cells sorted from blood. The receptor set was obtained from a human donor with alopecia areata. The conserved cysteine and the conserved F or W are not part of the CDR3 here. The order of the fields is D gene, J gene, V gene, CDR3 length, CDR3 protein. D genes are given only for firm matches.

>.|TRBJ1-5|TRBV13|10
ASSRGSEPQH
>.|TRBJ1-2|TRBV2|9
ATQGNYGYT
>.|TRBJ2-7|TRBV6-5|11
ASRDSGHYEQY
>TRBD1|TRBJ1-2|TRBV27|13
ASSSWDSTNYGYT
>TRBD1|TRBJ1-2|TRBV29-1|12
SVDLRDRGNGYT
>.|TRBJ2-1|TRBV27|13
ASSLQGGGYNEQF
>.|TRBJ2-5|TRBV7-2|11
ASSLARVGTQY
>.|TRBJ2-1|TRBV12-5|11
ASGSYNQGHLF
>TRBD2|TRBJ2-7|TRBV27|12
ASSGVAGVYEQY
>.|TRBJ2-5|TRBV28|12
ASTPAVYQETQY
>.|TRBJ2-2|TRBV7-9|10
ASSVGTGELF
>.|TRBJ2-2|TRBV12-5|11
ASGLTNTGELF
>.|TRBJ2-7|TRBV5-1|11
ASSGGAEHEQY
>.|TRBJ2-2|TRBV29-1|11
SVALANTGELF
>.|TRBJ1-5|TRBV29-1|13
SVATGARVGQPQH
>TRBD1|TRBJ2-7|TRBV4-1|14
ASSQEWTGRTNEQY
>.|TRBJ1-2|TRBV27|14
ASSSGQSLTNYGYT
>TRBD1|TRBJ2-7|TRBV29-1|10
SSRDSPYEQY
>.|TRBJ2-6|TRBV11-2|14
ASSARQVSGANVLT
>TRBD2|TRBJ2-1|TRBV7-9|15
ASRQTSGGSSYNEQF
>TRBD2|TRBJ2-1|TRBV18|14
ASSPGGSGGSDEQF
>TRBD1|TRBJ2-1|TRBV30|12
AWRPGQGVFEQF
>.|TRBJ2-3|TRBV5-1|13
ASSLERGSTDTQY
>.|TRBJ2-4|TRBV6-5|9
ASSYLGVKY
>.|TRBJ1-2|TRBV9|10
ASSRERGSYT
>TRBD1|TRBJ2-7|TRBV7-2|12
ASSWGTGDYEQY
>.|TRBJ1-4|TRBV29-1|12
SVGDPSTNEKLF
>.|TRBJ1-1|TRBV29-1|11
SVVGQGNTEAF
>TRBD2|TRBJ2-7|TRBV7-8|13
ASSVGTISFYEQY
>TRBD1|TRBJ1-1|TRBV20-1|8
NPQGAEAF
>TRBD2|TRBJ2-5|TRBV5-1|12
ASKLAGGRETQY
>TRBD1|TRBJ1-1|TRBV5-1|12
ASSGGQGNTEAF
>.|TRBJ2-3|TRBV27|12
ASSLAGLTDTQY
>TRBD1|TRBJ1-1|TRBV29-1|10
SVELTGGKAF
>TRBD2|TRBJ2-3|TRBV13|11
ASTGGRTDTQY
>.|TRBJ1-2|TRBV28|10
ASNGGNYGYT